Sequencing of this TCR beta chain was carried out in a study of blood T cell repertoires in COVID-19. Worth noting for this clone: The junction shows a germline mismatch at one end, possibly a read error. This specimen includes other DNA sequences encoding the same CDR3.

In the original processing: Estimation of nucleated cell counts was performed using reference gene primer amplification. TCRdb keeps only in-frame clones here, not all; method: immunoSEQ multiplex PCR. That table supplies the V and J calls and clone size; D and trimming were determined from the DNA. The sample includes 98,000 or so clones, approximately 83% of them seen just once. CDR1 is SGDLS, CDR2 YYNGEE, per germline. The CDR3 sequence is 14 residues long. This TCR came from a woman aged 80 or over with active or convalescent COVID-19. What was sequenced was peripheral blood. The chain joins TRBV9 to TRBJ1-1; D unclear. CDR3 sequence reads: CASSVWAENTEAFF. CDR3 DNA sequence: TGTGCTAGCAGCGTGTGGGCCGAAAACACTGAAGCTTTCTTT.